The 18 T cell receptor beta chains below come from one sample, sequenced in a study of radiotherapy plus CTLA-4 blockade in lung cancer. Method: immunoSEQ multiplex PCR; TCRdb's copy keeps in-frame clones and lacks some. This table holds 60,000 to 75,000 clones, roughly 76% found once. Sequenced here: peripheral blood, sampled from a patient treated with radiotherapy plus ipilimumab. Receptor source: a human donor with non-small cell lung cancer whose response to radiotherapy plus ipilimumab could not be evaluated. Some clones in this sample may be carry-over from other donors' samples.

The chain combines TRBV9 with TRBJ1-6; tentative D call: TRBD1 (5 bases). Trimming removed 0 bases at V and 6 bases at J, with 10 bases between. The length of the CDR3 is 15 residues. Germline V CDR1 and CDR2: SGDLS, YYNGEE. The CDR3 nucleotides read TGTGCCAGCAGCGTAGCTCAGGGAATTAATTCACCCCTCCACTTT. Its translation: CASSVAQGINSPLHF.

This clone is a singleton in its sample. CDR3 amino acids: CASSPTGTGRPLPSGNTIYF. The CDR3 DNA is TGTGCCAGCAGCCCCACCGGGACAGGGAGACCTTTACCCTCTGGAAACACCATATATTTT. This chain joins TRBV9 and TRBJ1-3, with 9 bases fitting TRBD1. J was trimmed by 0 bases and V by 4 bases; bases with no gene match: 17. CDR3 length equals 20 residues. From germline, CDR1 is SGDLS and CDR2 YYNGEE.

The chain couples TRBV5-6 to TRBJ2-7, with TRBD2 matching over 10 bases. The length of the CDR3 is 16 residues. With 4 bases clipped from V and 5 bases from J, the junction kept 12 bases outside the gene matches. From germline, CDR1 is SGHDT and CDR2 YYEEEE. The CDR3 sequence is CASSQIAGLATNEQYF. The CDR3 nucleotides are TGTGCCAGCAGCCAAATCGCGGGACTAGCGACCAACGAGCAGTACTTC.

The rearrangement uses TRBV28 and TRBJ1-6; TRBD1 might be the D (5 bases). This CDR3 is 14 amino acids long. The germline V gene encodes CDR1 MDHEN and CDR2 SYDVKM. The V gene lost 7 bases and the J gene lost 3 bases, with 10 bases spanning the gap. The CDR3 is CASIPRVYNSPLHF. The DNA for the CDR3 is TGTGCCAGCATTCCCAGGGTCTATAATTCACCCCTCCACTTT.

This chain connects TRBV7-2 to TRBJ1-5; D uncertain. This CDR3 is built from 16 residues. Germline lookup yields CDR1 SGHTA and CDR2 FQGNSA. Trimming took 4 bases from V and 2 from J, leaving 15 bases between them. CDR3 coding DNA: TGTGCCAGCAGCTCTACCTCACGCGTGGGCAATCAGCCCCAGCATTTT. It codes for CASSSTSRVGNQPQHF.

By sample fraction, this clone is medium-sized (0.01 to 0.1%). The rearrangement uses TRBV12-5 and TRBJ1-6, with a tentative D call TRBD1 (6 bases). V was cut by 7 bases and J by 8 bases, with 18 bases left in between. This CDR3 has 15 residues. The germline CDR1 and CDR2 sequences are LGHNT and FRNRAP. The CDR3 DNA sequence: TGTGCTAGTGCTCATACGGGGCCAGGGGATTCACCCCTCCACTTT. This gives the protein CASAHTGPGDSPLHF.

This chain connects TRBV25-1 to TRBJ2-3; a weak D match, TRBD2 (6 bases). The CDR3 length is 13 residues. The V gene lost 4 bases and the J gene lost 6 bases, with 11 bases spanning the gap. Germline CDR1 and CDR2: MGHDK and SYGVNS. DNA of the CDR3: TGTGCCAGCAGTGCCGGGGGAACGGATACGCAGTATTTT. Its translation is CASSAGGTDTQYF.

The chain's CDR3 is CASSYLPGRAYNEQFF. DNA of the CDR3: TGTGCCAGCAGCTATCTCCCAGGGAGGGCCTACAATGAGCAGTTCTTC. The chain recombines TRBV28 with TRBJ2-1, with 7 bases fitting TRBD2. Germline lookup yields CDR1 MDHEN and CDR2 SYDVKM. The CDR3 length is 16 residues. V lost 6 bases, J lost 2 bases, and 10 bases stayed unmatched.

This clone appeared a few times. The rearrangement joins TRBV30 to TRBJ1-1; D is undetermined. V dropped 0 bases and J dropped 11 bases, with 10 bases sitting between them. CDR1 GTSNPN and CDR2 SVGIG come from the germline V gene (reference sequence). The CDR3 is 11 residues long. CDR3 in DNA: TGTGCCTGGAGTGTATCCCCGTCGGCTTTCTTT. Translated, it gives CAWSVSPSAFF.

V and J are TRBV6-6 and TRBJ2-3, with D possibly being TRBD1 (5 bases). The germline V gene encodes CDR1 MNHNY and CDR2 SVGAGI (reference sequence). Trimming removed 5 bases from V and 5 bases from J, with 11 bases in between. This CDR3 contains 13 residues. The CDR3 here is CASSTDGQDTQYF. For the CDR3, the DNA is TGTGCCAGCAGTACAGACGGACAAGATACGCAGTATTTT.

The rearrangement links TRBV6-5 to TRBJ2-2; 7 positions agree with TRBD2. The CDR3 is 15 amino acids. CDR1 is MNHEY, CDR2 SVGAGI, per germline. The V segment lost 3 bases and the J segment 6 bases; nucleotides outside the gene matches: 7. CDR3 coding DNA: TGTGCCAGCAGTTATCAGGGAGGGTGGGCCGGGGAGCTGTTTTTT. Amino acid sequence: CASSYQGGWAGELFF.

This clone showed up just a few times. V gene TRBV6-5 combines with J gene TRBJ1-2, with D tentatively TRBD1 (5 bases). V lost 0 bases and J 6 bases, leaving 11 bases between the germline ends. The CDR3 is 14 residues long. Germline V gene sequence: CDR1 MNHEY, CDR2 SVGAGI. CDR3 sequence reads: CASSYSRQGNGYTF. DNA for the CDR3: TGTGCCAGCAGTTACTCGCGCCAGGGTAATGGCTACACCTTC.

The chain has TRBV14 and TRBJ2-1; 10 bases align to TRBD2. CDR3 size: 13 residues. After removal of 4 bases from V and 12 bases from J, the junction contained 6 bases not matched to a gene. Germline CDR1 reads SGHDN; CDR2 reads FVKESK. CDR3: CASSPRTSGGQFF. CDR3 DNA sequence: TGTGCCAGCAGCCCACGGACTAGCGGCGGGCAGTTCTTC.

The rearrangement uses TRBV19 and TRBJ1-2; D remains ambiguous. Germline V gives CDR1 LNHDA, CDR2 SQIVND (reference sequence). The V end lost 7 bases, the J end lost 4 bases, and 13 bases lay between the germline ends. The CDR3 loop spans 13 amino acids. CDR3 nucleotide sequence: TGTGCCAGTACCCCGATTGGCCCCTATGGCTACACCTTC. This translates into CASTPIGPYGYTF.

The genes are TRBV6-1 and TRBJ2-7, with TRBD1 as a possible D gene (6 bases). CDR1 is MNHNS, CDR2 SASEGT, per germline. The CDR3 sequence is 15 residues long. The V end was cut by 0 bases, the J end by 4 bases, with 13 bases between. As DNA, the CDR3 is TGTGCCAGCAGTGAAGCATGGCAGGGGATGTACGAGCAGTACTTC. Encoded protein: CASSEAWQGMYEQYF.

The chain links TRBV9 to TRBJ1-1; a possible D gene is TRBD1 (6 bases). Trimming took off 0 bases at V and 4 bases at J, with 10 bases between the two ends. The CDR3 is 14 residues long. The germline V gene encodes CDR1 SGDLS and CDR2 YYNGEE. The CDR3: CASSVGPRGTEAFF. The CDR3 DNA sequence: TGTGCCAGCAGCGTAGGTCCCAGGGGCACTGAAGCTTTCTTT.

The chain links TRBV9 to TRBJ1-1; D is possibly TRBD1 (6 bases). Germline lookup yields CDR1 SGDLS and CDR2 YYNGEE. The CDR3 sequence is 15 residues long. Trimming cost V 2 bases and J 1 base, with 12 bases left between them. CDR3 bases: TGTGCCAGCAGCGTGGGGAAAGGGGGGAACACTGAAGCTTTCTTT. Amino acid sequence: CASSVGKGGNTEAFF. The complete variable domain, with remaining parts taken from reference TRBV9 and TRBJ1-1, reads DSGVTQTPKHLITATGQRVTLRCSPRSGDLSVYWYQQSLDQGLQFLIQYYNGEERAKGNILERFSAQQFPDLHSELNLSSLELGDSALYFCASSVGKGGNTEAFFGQGTRLTVV.

Regarding this clone: The identical CDR3 is also encoded by other nucleotide sequences in the sample. V is TRBV2 and J is TRBJ1-6; D is unclear. Trimming shortened V by 2 bases and J by 4 bases, and 9 bases separated the two germline ends. Germline lookup yields CDR1 SNHLY and CDR2 FYNNEI. CDR3 length equals 15 residues. The CDR3 protein is CASSELSSYNSPLHF. The CDR3 DNA is TGTGCCAGCAGTGAACTCAGTTCTTATAATTCACCCCTCCACTTT.